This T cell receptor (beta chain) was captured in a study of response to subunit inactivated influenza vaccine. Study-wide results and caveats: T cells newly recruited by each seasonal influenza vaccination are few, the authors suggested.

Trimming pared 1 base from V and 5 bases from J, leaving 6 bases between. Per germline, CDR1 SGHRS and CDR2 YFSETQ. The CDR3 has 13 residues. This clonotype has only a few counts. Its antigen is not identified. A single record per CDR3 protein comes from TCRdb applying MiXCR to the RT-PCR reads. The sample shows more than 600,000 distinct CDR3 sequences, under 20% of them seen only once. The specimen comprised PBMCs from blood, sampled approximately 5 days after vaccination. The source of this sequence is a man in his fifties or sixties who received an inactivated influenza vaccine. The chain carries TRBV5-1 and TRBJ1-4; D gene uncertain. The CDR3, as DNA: TGCGCCAGCAGCTTGACGGAAAATGAAAAACTGTTTTTT. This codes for CASSLTENEKLFF.